Following are 10 T cell receptor beta chains from one sample sequenced in a study of technical replicates of blood from a handful of donors. Data came from immunoSEQ multiplex PCR; TCRdb stores just in-frame clones and leaves some out. This sample yields under 80,000 clones, of which almost 98% are seen a single time; 0.21% belongs to the top ten. Material: T cells isolated from PBMCs. These receptor sequences come from a human donor in good health.

This sequence joins TRBV9 and TRBJ1-2, with a weak D call TRBD1 (6 bases). V lost 0 bases to trimming and J lost 1 base, with 13 bases between them. The CDR3 totals 16 residues. Germline values: CDR1 SGDLS, CDR2 YYNGEE. CDR3 DNA sequence: TGTGCCAGCAGCGTAGCCGGGGGGCGCCTTAACTATGGCTACACCTTC. Amino acid sequence: CASSVAGGRLNYGYTF.

As regards this clone: The junction differs from germline at one of its ends, possibly a read error. The chain joins TRBV11-3 to TRBJ2-7; weak D call: TRBD1 (6 bases). Germline assignment: CDR1 SGHNT and CDR2 YENEEA. The CDR3 has 9 residues. CDR3 sequence (DNA): TGTGCCAGCCCTCCCGGACAGCCCTTC. Amino acid sequence: CASPPGQPF.

The gene calls are TRBV18 and TRBJ1-4; perhaps TRBD1 as D (6 bases). The CDR3 sequence is 15 residues long. In germline, CDR1 is KGHSH, CDR2 LQKENI. V gave up 3 bases and J gave up 6 bases, with 14 bases separating them. CDR3 residues: CASSPRQDGHEKLFF. The DNA for the CDR3 is TGTGCCAGCTCACCCAGACAGGATGGCCATGAAAAACTGTTTTTT.

The chain has TRBV25-1 and TRBJ1-2; D is unresolved. This CDR3 has 17 amino acids. V dropped 3 bases and J dropped 4 bases, with 21 bases sitting between them. Germline V gene lookup returns CDR1 MGHDK and CDR2 SYGVNS. This CDR3 is CASSDDRVPIAIYGYTF. The CDR3 DNA is TGTGCCAGCAGTGATGACCGGGTCCCCATCGCAATCTATGGCTACACCTTC.

The chain uses TRBV7-9 and TRBJ1-5; TRBD1 is a possible D gene (6 bases). CDR3 length: 13 residues. CDR1 SEHNR and CDR2 FQNEAQ come from the germline V gene (reference sequence). Trimming stripped 1 base from V and 6 bases from J, with 7 bases between. In DNA form, the CDR3 reads TGTGCCAGCAGCTTAGACAGGGTTCAGCCCCAGCATTTT. This gives the protein CASSLDRVQPQHF.

The rearrangement joins TRBV7-2 to TRBJ2-7; D unresolved. Germline V gives CDR1 SGHTA, CDR2 FQGNSA. Trimming stripped 1 base from V and 7 bases from J, with 8 bases between. The CDR3 contains 12 residues. CDR3 loop: CASSLVRWEQYF. CDR3 DNA sequence: TGTGCCAGCAGCTTAGTGAGGTGGGAGCAGTACTTC.

For the CDR3, the DNA is TGTGCCTGTAGACTAGCGGGGGTAGACGAGCAGTTCTTC. The encoded protein is CACRLAGVDEQFF. The V call is TRBV7-9, the J call TRBJ2-1, with 12 bases that match TRBD2. CDR1 and CDR2 (germline): SEHNR, FQNEAQ (reference sequence). V dropped 11 bases and J dropped 10; count of bases not matched to a gene: 9. This CDR3 region has 13 residues.

This chain uses TRBV14 with TRBJ2-1, with 7 bases that match TRBD2. Germline V CDR1 and CDR2: SGHDN, FVKESK. This CDR3 is built from 16 residues. V shed 1 base and J 4 bases; nucleotides not matched to a gene: 7. The CDR3 loop reads CASSQVAGEVYNEQFF. The CDR3 DNA follows: TGTGCCAGCAGCCAAGTAGCGGGTGAAGTATACAATGAGCAGTTCTTC.

V and J are TRBV9 and TRBJ2-1, with D possibly matching TRBD2 (5 bases). Trimming removed 0 bases from V and 8 bases from J, with 21 bases in between. The CDR3 runs 17 residues. Per germline, CDR1 SGDLS and CDR2 YYNGEE. The CDR3 DNA is TGTGCCAGCAGCGTAGTTCTTTCCAGTTCGGCGGAGGATGAGCAGTTCTTC. This codes for CASSVVLSSSAEDEQFF.

The rearrangement joins TRBV2 to TRBJ1-2, with D hard to call. Germline V lookup: CDR1 SNHLY, CDR2 FYNNEI. The CDR3 has 13 residues. The V end was cut by 7 bases, the J end by 0 bases, with 9 bases between. The CDR3 sequence is CASMGGANYGYTF. The DNA for the CDR3 is TGTGCCAGCATGGGCGGGGCTAACTATGGCTACACCTTC. The full variable domain, in which reference TRBV2 and TRBJ1-2 provide the parts outside the CDR3, is EPEVTQTPSHQVTQMGQEVILRCVPISNHLYFYWYRQILGQKVEFLVSFYNNEISEKSEIFDDQFSVERPDGSNFTLKIRSTKLEDSAMYFCASMGGANYGYTFGSGTRLTVV.